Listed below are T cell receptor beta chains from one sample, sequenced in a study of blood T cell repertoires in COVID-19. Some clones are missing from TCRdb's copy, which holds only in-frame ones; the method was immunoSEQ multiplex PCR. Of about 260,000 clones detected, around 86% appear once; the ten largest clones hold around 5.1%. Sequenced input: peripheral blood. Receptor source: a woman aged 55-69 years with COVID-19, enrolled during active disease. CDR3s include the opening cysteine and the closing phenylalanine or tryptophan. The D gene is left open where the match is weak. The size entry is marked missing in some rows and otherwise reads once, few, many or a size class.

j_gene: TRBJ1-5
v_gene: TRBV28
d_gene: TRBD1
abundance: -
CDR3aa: CASRRTGAVLRNQPQHF
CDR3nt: TGTGCCAGCAGGCGGACAGGGGCCGTATTGCGAAATCAGCCCCAGCATTTT

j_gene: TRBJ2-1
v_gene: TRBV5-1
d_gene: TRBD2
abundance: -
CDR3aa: CASIGTSGRDQFF
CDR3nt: TGCGCCAGCATTGGGACTAGCGGGAGGGATCAGTTCTTC

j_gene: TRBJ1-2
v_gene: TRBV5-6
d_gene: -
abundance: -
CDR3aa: CASSPDSDYGYTF
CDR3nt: TGTGCCAGCAGTCCGGACAGTGACTATGGCTACACCTTC

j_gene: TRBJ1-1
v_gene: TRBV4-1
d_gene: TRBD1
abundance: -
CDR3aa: CASSQRHRGDTEAFF
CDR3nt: TGCGCCAGCAGCCAACGACACAGGGGGGACACTGAAGCTTTCTTT

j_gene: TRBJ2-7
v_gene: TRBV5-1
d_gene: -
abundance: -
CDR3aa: CASSGGIKFYEQYF
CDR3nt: TGCGCCAGCAGTGGGGGGATTAAGTTCTACGAGCAGTACTTC

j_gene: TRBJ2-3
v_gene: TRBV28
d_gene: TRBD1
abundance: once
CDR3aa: CASSPSGGWTDTQYF
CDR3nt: TGTGCCAGCAGTCCTTCAGGGGGTTGGACAGATACGCAGTATTTT

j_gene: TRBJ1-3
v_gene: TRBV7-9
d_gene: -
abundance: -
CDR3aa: CASSFYTGRTSGNTIYF
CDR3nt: TGTGCCAGCAGCTTTTACACAGGGCGAACCTCTGGAAACACCATATATTTT

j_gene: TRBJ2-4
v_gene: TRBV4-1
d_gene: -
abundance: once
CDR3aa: CASSQATGDGQGAKNIQYF
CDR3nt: TGCGCCAGCAGCCAGGCCACCGGGGATGGTCAGGGGGCCAAAAACATTCAGTACTTC

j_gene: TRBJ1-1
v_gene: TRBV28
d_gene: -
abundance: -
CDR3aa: CASSLLGRRTEAFF
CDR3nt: TGTGCCAGCAGTTTACTCGGGCGGAGGACTGAAGCTTTCTTT

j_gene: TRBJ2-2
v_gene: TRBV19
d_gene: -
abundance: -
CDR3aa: CASSVPGLDTGELFF
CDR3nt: TGTGCCAGTAGTGTTCCGGGACTGGACACCGGGGAGCTGTTTTTT

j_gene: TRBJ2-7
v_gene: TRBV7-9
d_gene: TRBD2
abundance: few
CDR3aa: CASSLTSSEQYF
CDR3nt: TGTGCCAGCAGCCTGACTAGCAGCGAGCAGTACTTC

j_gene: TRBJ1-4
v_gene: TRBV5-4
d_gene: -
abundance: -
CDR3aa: CASSFDGLGEKLFF
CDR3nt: TGTGCCAGCAGCTTTGATGGGCTCGGTGAAAAACTGTTTTTT

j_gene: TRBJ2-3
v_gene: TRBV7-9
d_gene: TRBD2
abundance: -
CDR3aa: CASSQDYRTSGIPDTQYF
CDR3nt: TGTGCCAGCAGCCAGGACTACCGGACTAGCGGGATCCCAGATACGCAGTATTTT

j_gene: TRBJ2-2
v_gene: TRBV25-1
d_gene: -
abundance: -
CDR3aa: CASSDKGQTNTGELFF
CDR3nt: TGTGCCAGCAGTGATAAGGGGCAGACGAACACCGGGGAGCTGTTTTTT

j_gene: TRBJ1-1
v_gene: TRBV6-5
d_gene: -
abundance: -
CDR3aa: CASSLKGGTEAFF
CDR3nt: TGTGCCAGCAGTTTAAAGGGGGGGACTGAAGCTTTCTTT

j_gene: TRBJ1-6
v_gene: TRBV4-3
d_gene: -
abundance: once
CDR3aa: CASSQRFSYKASLNSPLHF
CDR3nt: TGCGCCAGCAGCCAAAGATTTTCATACAAGGCTAGCCTTAATTCACCCCTCCACTTT

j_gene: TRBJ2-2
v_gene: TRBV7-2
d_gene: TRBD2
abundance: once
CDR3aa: CASSPGLAGVLGGGELFF
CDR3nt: TGTGCCAGCAGCCCCGGACTAGCGGGTGTCCTCGGGGGCGGGGAGCTGTTTTTT

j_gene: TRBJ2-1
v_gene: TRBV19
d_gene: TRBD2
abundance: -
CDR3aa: CASSTLAGAYNEQFF
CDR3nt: TGTGCCAGTAGTACACTAGCGGGGGCCTACAATGAGCAGTTCTTC

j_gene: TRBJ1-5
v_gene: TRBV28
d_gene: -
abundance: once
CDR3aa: CASSLIRASNQPQHF
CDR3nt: TGTGCCAGCAGTTTAATCAGGGCTAGCAATCAGCCCCAGCATTTT

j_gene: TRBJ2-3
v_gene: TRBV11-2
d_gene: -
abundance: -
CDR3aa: CASSSWEPSADTQYF
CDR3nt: TGTGCCAGCAGCTCTTGGGAGCCCTCCGCAGATACGCAGTATTTT

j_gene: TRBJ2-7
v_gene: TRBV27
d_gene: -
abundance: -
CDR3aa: CASSLFLTGTYEQYF
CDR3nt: TGTGCCAGCAGTTTATTCCTAACCGGGACTTACGAGCAGTACTTC

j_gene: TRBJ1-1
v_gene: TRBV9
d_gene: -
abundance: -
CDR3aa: CASSVAVRGGDTEAFF
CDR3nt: TGTGCCAGCAGCGTAGCTGTTCGAGGTGGCGACACTGAAGCTTTCTTT

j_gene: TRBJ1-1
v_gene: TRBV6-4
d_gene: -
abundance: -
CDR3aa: CASSVDMNTEAFF
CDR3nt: TGTGCCAGCAGTGTCGACATGAACACTGAAGCTTTCTTT

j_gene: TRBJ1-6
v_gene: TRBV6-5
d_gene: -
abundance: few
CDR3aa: CASSYSADSPLHF
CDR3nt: TGTGCCAGCAGTTACAGTGCAGATTCACCCCTCCACTTT

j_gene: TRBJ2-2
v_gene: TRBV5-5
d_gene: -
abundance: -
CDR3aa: CASSLAWAGGTGELFF
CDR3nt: TGTGCCAGCAGCTTGGCCTGGGCAGGGGGGACCGGGGAGCTGTTTTTT

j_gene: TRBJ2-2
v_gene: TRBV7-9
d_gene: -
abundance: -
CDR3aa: CASSLGGFTGELFF
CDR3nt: TGTGCCAGCAGCTTAGGCGGGTTCACCGGGGAGCTGTTTTTT

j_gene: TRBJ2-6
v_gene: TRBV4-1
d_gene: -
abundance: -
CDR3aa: CASSIQYSGANVLTF
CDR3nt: TGCGCCAGCAGCATACAGTACTCTGGGGCCAACGTCCTGACTTTC

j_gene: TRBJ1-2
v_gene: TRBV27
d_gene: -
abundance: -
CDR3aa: CASSLGEAGGYTF
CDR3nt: TGTGCCAGCAGTTTGGGGGAGGCGGGTGGCTACACCTTC

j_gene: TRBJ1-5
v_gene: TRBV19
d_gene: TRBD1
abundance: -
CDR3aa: CASSMGQSSSNQPQHF
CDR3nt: TGTGCCAGTAGTATGGGACAGTCATCAAGCAATCAGCCCCAGCATTTT

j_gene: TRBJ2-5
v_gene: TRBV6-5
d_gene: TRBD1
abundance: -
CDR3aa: CASSYSRTGGGETQYF
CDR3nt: TGTGCCAGCAGTTACTCCCGGACAGGGGGCGGAGAGACCCAGTACTTC

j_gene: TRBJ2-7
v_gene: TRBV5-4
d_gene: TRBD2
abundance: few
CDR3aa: CASSSGLALDEQYF
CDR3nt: TGTGCCAGCAGCTCAGGACTAGCGCTCGACGAGCAGTACTTC

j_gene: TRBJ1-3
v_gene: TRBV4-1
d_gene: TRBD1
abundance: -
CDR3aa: CASSQPRTGRSGNTIYF
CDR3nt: TGCGCCAGCAGCCAACCCAGGACAGGCCGCTCTGGAAACACCATATATTTT

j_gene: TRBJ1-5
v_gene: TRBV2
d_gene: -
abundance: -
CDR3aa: CASKQGNQPQHF
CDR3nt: TGTGCCAGCAAACAGGGCAATCAGCCCCAGCATTTT

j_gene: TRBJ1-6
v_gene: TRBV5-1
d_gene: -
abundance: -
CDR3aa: CASSLAGNNSPLHF
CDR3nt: TGCGCCAGCAGCTTGGCAGGAAATAATTCACCCCTCCACTTT

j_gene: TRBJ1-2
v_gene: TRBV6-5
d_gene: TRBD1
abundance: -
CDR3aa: CASSRGTGNGYTF
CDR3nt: TGTGCCAGCAGCCGAGGGACAGGGAATGGCTACACCTTC

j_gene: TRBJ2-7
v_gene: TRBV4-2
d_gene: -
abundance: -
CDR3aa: CASSQASSETYEQYF
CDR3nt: TGTGCCAGCAGCCAAGCCTCTAGCGAGACCTACGAGCAGTACTTC

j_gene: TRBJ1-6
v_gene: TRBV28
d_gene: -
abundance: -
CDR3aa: CASSFGGRGNSPLHF
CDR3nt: TGTGCCAGCAGTTTTGGGGGCAGGGGAAATTCACCCCTCCACTTT

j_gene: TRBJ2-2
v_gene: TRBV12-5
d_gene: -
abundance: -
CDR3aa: CASGLRRNTGELFF
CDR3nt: TGTGCTAGTGGTTTGCGGAGGAACACCGGGGAGCTGTTTTTT

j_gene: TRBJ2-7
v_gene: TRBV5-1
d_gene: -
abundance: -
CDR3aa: CASSLTRGPYEQYF
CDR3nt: TGCGCCAGCAGCTTGACCCGCGGTCCCTACGAGCAGTACTTC

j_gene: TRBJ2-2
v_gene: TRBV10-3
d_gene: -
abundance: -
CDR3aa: CAINEGNTGELFF
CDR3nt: TGTGCCATCAACGAGGGGAACACCGGGGAGCTGTTTTTT

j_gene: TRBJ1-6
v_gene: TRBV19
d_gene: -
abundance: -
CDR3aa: CAGRTVGRGGLHF
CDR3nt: TGTGCCGGTAGGACAGTCGGAAGGGGGGGCCTCCACTTT

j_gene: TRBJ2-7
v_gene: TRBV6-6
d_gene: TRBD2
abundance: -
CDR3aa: CASSRARGLAGDEQYF
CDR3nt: TGTGCCAGCAGCAGAGCCCGGGGACTAGCGGGGGACGAGCAGTACTTC

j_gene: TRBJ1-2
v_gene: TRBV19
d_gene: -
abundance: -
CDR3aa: CASSGTGLAWTSSSNYGYTF
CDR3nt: TGTGCCAGTAGTGGTACGGGACTGGCGTGGACCTCAAGCTCTAACTATGGCTACACCTTC

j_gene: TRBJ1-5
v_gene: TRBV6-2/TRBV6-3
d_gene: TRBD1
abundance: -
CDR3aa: CASSYSVRTGGAGQPQHF
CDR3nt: TGTGCCAGCAGTTACTCGGTCCGGACAGGGGGCGCAGGGCAGCCCCAGCATTTT

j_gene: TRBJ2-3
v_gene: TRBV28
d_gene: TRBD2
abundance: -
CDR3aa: CASSPRTSGPSTDTQYF
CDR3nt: TGTGCCAGCAGTCCGCGGACTAGCGGCCCCAGCACAGATACGCAGTATTTT

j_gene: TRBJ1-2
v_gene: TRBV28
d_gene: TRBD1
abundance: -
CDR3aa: CASTTGAYGYTF
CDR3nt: TGTGCCAGCACGACAGGGGCCTATGGCTACACCTTC

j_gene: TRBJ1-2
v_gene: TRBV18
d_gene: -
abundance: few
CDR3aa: CASSLENRGYTF
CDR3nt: TGTGCCAGCTCACTTGAGAACCGCGGCTACACCTTC

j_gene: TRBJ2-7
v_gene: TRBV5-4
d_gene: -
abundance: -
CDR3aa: CASSLAGVISEQYF
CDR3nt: TGTGCCAGCAGCTTGGCGGGGGTTATCTCCGAGCAGTACTTC

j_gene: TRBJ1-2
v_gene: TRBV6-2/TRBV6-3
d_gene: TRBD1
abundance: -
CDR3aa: CASSLQGARSYGYTF
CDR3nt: TGTGCCAGCAGCCTACAGGGGGCGCGGAGCTATGGCTACACCTTC

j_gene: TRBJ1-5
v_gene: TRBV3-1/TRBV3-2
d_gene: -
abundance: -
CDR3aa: CASSQASGGINQPQHF
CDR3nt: TGTGCCAGCAGCCAAGCTTCCGGAGGGATCAATCAGCCCCAGCATTTT

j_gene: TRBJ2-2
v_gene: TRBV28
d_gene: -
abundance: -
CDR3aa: CASRQGVGANTGELFF
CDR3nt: TGTGCCAGCAGACAAGGGGTAGGGGCGAACACCGGGGAGCTGTTTTTT

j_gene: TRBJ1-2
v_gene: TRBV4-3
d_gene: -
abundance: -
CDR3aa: CASSPDSSYGYTF
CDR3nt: TGCGCCAGCAGCCCGGACAGTAGCTATGGCTACACCTTC

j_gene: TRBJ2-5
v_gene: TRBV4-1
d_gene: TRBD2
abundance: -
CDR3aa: CASSRLRTSGVQETQYF
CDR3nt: TGCGCCAGCAGCCGACTACGGACTAGCGGGGTCCAAGAGACCCAGTACTTC

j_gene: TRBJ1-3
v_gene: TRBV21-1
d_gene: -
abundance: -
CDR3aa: CASSKSMGSKPRSGNTIYF
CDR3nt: TGTGCCAGCAGCAAATCAATGGGGAGTAAACCCCGCTCTGGAAACACCATATATTTT